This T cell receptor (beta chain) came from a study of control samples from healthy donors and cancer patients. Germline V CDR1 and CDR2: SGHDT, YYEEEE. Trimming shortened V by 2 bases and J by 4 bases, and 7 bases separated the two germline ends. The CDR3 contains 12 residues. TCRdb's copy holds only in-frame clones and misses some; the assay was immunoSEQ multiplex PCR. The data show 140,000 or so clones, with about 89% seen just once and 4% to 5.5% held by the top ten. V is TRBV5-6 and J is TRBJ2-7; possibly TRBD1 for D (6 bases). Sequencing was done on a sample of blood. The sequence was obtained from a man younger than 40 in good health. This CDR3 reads CASSLQGYEQYF. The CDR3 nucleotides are TGTGCCAGCAGCTTACAGGGTTACGAGCAGTACTTC.